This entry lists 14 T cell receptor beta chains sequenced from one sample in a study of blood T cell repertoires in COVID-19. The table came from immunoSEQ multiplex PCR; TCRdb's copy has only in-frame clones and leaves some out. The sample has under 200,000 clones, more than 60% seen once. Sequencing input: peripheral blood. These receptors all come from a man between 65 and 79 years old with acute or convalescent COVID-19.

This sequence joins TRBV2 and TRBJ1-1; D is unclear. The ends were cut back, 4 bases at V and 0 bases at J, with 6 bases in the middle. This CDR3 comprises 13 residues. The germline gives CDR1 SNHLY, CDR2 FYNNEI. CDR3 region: CASSAYMNTEAFF. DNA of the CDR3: TGTGCCAGCAGTGCGTACATGAACACTGAAGCTTTCTTT.

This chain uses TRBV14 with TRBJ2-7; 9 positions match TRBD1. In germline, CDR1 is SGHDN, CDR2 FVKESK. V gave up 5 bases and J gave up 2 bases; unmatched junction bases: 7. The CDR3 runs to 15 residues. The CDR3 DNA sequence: TGTGCCAGCAGCGTATCGACAGGGGGTGCCTACGAGCAGTACTTC. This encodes CASSVSTGGAYEQYF.

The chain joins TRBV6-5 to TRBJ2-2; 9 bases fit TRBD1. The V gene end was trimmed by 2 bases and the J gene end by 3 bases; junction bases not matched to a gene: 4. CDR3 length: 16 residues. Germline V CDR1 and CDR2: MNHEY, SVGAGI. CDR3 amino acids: CASSYKGTGHTGELFF. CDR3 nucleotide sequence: TGTGCCAGCAGTTACAAAGGGACAGGGCACACCGGGGAGCTGTTTTTT.

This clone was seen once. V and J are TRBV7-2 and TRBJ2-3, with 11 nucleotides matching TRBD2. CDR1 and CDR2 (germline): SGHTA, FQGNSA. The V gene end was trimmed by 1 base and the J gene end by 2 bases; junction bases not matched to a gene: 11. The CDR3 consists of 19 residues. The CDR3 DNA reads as TGTGCCAGCAGCTTAGTTTTCCGACTAGCGGGACTCCACACAGATACGCAGTATTTT. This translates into CASSLVFRLAGLHTDTQYF.

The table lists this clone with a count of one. The CDR3 reads CASSSLGATGELFF. CDR3 DNA sequence: TGTGCCAGCAGCTCTTTAGGGGCTACCGGGGAGCTGTTTTTT. The chain is built from TRBV12-1 and TRBJ2-2; the D call in the table, TRBD1, was not verified against the DNA. TRBV12-1 is given as a pseudogene. The CDR3 length is 14 residues.

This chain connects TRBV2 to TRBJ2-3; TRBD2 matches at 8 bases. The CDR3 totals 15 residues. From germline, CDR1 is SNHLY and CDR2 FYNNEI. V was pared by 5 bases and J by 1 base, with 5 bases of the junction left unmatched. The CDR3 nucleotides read TGTGCCAGCAGTAGTGCGGGGGGACGCACAGATACGCAGTATTTT. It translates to CASSSAGGRTDTQYF.

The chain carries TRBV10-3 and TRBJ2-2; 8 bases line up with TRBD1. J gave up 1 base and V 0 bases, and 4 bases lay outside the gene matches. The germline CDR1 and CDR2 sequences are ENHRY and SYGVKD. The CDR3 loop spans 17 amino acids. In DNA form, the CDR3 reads TGTGCCATCAGTGAGTCCGCCAGGGGGCGGAACACCGGGGAGCTGTTTTTT. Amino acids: CAISESARGRNTGELFF.

The CDR3 loop reads CASSQWEQDTQYF. The CDR3 DNA follows: TGTGCCAGCAGCCAATGGGAGCAAGATACGCAGTATTTT. The rearrangement joins TRBV3-1 (or the pseudogene TRBV3-2) to TRBJ2-3, with a weak D call TRBD2 (5 bases). The germline CDR1 and CDR2 sequences are LGHDT and YNNKEL (reference sequence). With 2 bases removed from V and 5 bases from J, the gap between germline ends came to 8 bases. This CDR3 has 13 amino acids.

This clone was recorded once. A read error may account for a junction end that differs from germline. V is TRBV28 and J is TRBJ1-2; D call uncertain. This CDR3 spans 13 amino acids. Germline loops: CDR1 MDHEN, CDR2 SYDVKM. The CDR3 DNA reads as TGTGCCAGCAGGGAGGAGGTTAACTATGACTACACCTTC. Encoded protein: CASREEVNYDYTF.

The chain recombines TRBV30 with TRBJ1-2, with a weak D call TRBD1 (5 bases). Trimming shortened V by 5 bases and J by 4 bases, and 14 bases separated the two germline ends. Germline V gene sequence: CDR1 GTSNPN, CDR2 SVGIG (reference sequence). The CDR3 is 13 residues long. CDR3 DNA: TGTGCCTGGGGAGACAGTGATACCTATGGCTACACCTTC. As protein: CAWGDSDTYGYTF.

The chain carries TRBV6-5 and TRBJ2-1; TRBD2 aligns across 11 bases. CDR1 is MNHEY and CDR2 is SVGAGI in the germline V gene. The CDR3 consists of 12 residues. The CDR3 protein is CVAGGLYNEQFF. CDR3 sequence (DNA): TGTGTAGCGGGGGGGTTGTACAATGAGCAGTTCTTC.

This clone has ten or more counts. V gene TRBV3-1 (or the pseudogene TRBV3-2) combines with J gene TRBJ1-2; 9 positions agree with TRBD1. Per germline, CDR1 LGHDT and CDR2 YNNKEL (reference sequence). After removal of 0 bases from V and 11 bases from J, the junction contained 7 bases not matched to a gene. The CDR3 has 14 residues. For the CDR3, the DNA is TGTGCCAGCAGCCAAGATTCCGGGGACAGGGTTTACACCTTC. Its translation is CASSQDSGDRVYTF.

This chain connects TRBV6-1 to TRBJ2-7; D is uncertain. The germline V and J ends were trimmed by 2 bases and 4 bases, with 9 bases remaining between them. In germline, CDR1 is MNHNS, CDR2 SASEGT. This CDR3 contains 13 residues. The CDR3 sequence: CASSEFGGYEQYF. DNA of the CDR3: TGTGCCAGCAGTGAATTTGGCGGTTACGAGCAGTACTTC.

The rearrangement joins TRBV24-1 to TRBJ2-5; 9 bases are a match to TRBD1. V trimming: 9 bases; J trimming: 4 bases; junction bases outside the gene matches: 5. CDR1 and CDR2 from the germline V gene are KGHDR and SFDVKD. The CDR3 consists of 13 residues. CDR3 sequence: CATSGQGRETQYF. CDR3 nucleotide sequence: TGTGCCACCTCGGGACAGGGAAGAGAGACCCAGTACTTC.